The 22 T cell receptor beta chains below all came from one sample that was sequenced in a study of blood T cell repertoires in COVID-19. This table comes from immunoSEQ multiplex PCR, and its TCRdb copy is limited to in-frame clones, with some not included. The table lists roughly 100,000 clones, around 84% of them singletons. The specimen sequenced was peripheral blood. The receptors stem from a human donor in a cohort sampled during active COVID-19.

This rearrangement joins TRBV9 to TRBJ1-3; 7 bases fit TRBD1. The germline CDR1 and CDR2 sequences are SGDLS and YYNGEE. The V segment lost 4 bases and the J segment 2 bases; nucleotides outside the gene matches: 9. The CDR3 sequence is 16 residues long. The CDR3 sequence is CASSFRDREAGNTIYF. The CDR3 coding sequence is TGTGCCAGCAGCTTCAGAGACAGGGAGGCTGGAAACACCATATATTTT.

The chain has TRBV9 and TRBJ1-1; 7 bases map to TRBD1. Germline V gene data show CDR1 as SGDLS and CDR2 as YYNGEE. With 2 bases clipped from V and 3 bases from J, the junction kept 4 bases outside the gene matches. The CDR3 loop spans 14 amino acids. The CDR3: CASSVDRAHTEAFF. In DNA, the CDR3 is TGTGCCAGCAGCGTTGACAGGGCCCACACTGAAGCTTTCTTT.

CDR3 in amino acids: CASSLMGGVKETQYF. The CDR3 DNA follows: TGTGCCAGCAGCTTAATGGGGGGGGTGAAAGAGACCCAGTACTTC. This rearrangement joins TRBV11-2 to TRBJ2-5, with 7 nucleotides matching TRBD2. Germline loops: CDR1 SGHAT, CDR2 FQNNGV. The junction had 6 bases not matched to a gene; V was cut back by 2 bases and J by 3 bases. The CDR3 runs 15 residues.

Here the CDR3 reads CASSLGGLAGGRDNEQFF. For the CDR3, the DNA is TGTGCCAGCAGCTTGGGTGGTTTAGCGGGGGGGCGGGACAATGAGCAGTTCTTC. The chain joins TRBV5-4 to TRBJ2-1; 11 bases map to TRBD2. This CDR3 has 18 residues. Trimming cost V 0 bases and J 5 bases; bases outside gene matches: 10. From germline, CDR1 is SGHNT and CDR2 YYREEE (reference sequence).

This clone appeared a few times. The identical CDR3 is also encoded by other nucleotide sequences in the sample. The chain has TRBV5-1 and TRBJ1-2; D gene uncertain. The ends were cut back, 0 bases at V and 0 bases at J, with 6 bases in the middle. The CDR3 contains 14 residues. Germline CDR1 and CDR2: SGHRS and YFSETQ. Here the CDR3 reads CASSLGQSNYGYTF. The CDR3 nucleotides read TGCGCCAGCAGCTTGGGGCAATCTAACTATGGCTACACCTTC.

The rearrangement joins TRBV4-1 to TRBJ1-2, with D maybe TRBD1 (6 bases). Trimming shortened V by 0 bases and J by 8 bases, and 13 bases separated the two germline ends. The CDR3 runs 14 residues. Germline CDR1 MGHRA, CDR2 YSYEKL. CDR3 DNA: TGCGCCAGCAGCCAAGATTTGAATACAGGGGGCTACACCTTC. It translates to CASSQDLNTGGYTF.

The J gene is TRBJ1-3, the V gene TRBV4-1, with 7 bases aligning to TRBD1. Germline CDR1 MGHRA, CDR2 YSYEKL. V lost 3 bases to trimming and J lost 0 bases; unmatched junction nucleotides: 5. This CDR3 is 16 amino acids long. CDR3 amino acids: CASSQLGQTSGNTIYF. The CDR3, as DNA: TGCGCCAGCAGCCAGTTGGGACAGACCTCTGGAAACACCATATATTTT.

This chain links TRBV4-3 with TRBJ1-3, with D possibly TRBD1 on 6 matching bases. From germline, CDR1 is LGHNA and CDR2 YSLEER. Trimming took off 0 bases at V and 3 bases at J, with 15 bases between the two ends. There are 17 residues in the CDR3. The CDR3 nucleotides are TGCGCCAGCAGCCAAGAGAGTAGGGGGAATTATGGAAACACCATATATTTT. Translated: CASSQESRGNYGNTIYF.

The rearrangement links TRBV19 to TRBJ2-7, with TRBD1 identical over 7 bases. With 1 base clipped from V and 4 bases from J, the junction kept 7 bases outside the gene matches. Germline CDR1 reads LNHDA; CDR2 reads SQIVND (reference sequence). CDR3 length equals 15 residues. In DNA form, the CDR3 reads TGTGCCAGTAGTATAGCTCAGGGGGTCATATACGAGCAGTACTTC. Translating it yields CASSIAQGVIYEQYF.

V is TRBV7-2 and J is TRBJ2-5, with D possibly matching TRBD2 (5 bases). The length of the CDR3 is 13 residues. Germline loops: CDR1 SGHTA, CDR2 FQGNSA. Trimming took 5 bases from V and 5 from J, leaving 12 bases between them. The CDR3 DNA reads as TGTGCCAGCAGCAGCGGACGGCCGGAGACCCAGTACTTC. Amino acid sequence: CASSSGRPETQYF. Variable domain in full (rest from reference TRBV7-2 and TRBJ2-5): GAGVSQSPSNKVTEKGKDVELRCDPISGHTALYWYRQSLGQGLEFLIYFQGNSAPDKSGLPSDRFSAERTGGSVSTLTIQRTQQEDSAVYLCASSSGRPETQYFGPGTRLLVL.

This chain links TRBV5-1 with TRBJ2-7; perhaps TRBD2 as D (5 bases). The germline V gene has CDR1 SGHRS and CDR2 YFSETQ. Trimming shortened V by 4 bases and J by 6 bases, and 14 bases separated the two germline ends. The CDR3 totals 13 residues. The CDR3 is CASSHPGVTEQYF. In DNA form, the CDR3 reads TGCGCCAGCAGCCACCCCGGGGTTACCGAGCAGTACTTC.

This clone was seen once. The chain carries TRBV5-1 and TRBJ1-3, with D tentatively TRBD1 (5 bases). Germline CDR1 SGHRS, CDR2 YFSETQ. This CDR3 comprises 17 residues. Trimming removed 0 bases at V and 0 bases at J, with 13 bases between. CDR3 DNA: TGCGCCAGCAGCTTGGAAACAGGCTGGGGCTCTGGAAACACCATATATTTT. Translation gives CASSLETGWGSGNTIYF. Full variable domain (rest looked up from reference TRBV5-1 and TRBJ1-3): KAGVTQTPRYLIKTRGQQVTLSCSPISGHRSVSWYQQTPGQGLQFLFEYFSETQRNKGNFPGRFSGRQFSNSRSEMNVSTLELGDSALYLCASSLETGWGSGNTIYFGEGSWLTVV.

V and J are TRBV30 and TRBJ2-3, with a possible D match to TRBD2 (7 bases). The CDR3 loop spans 13 amino acids. V was pared by 7 bases and J by 2 bases, with 13 bases between. Germline V gives CDR1 GTSNPN, CDR2 SVGIG (reference sequence). The CDR3 coding sequence is TGTGCCTCAGGCGGGGGACACACAGATACGCAGTATTTT. Its protein is CASGGGHTDTQYF.

V gene TRBV10-3 combines with J gene TRBJ2-7; possibly TRBD1 for D (6 bases). The CDR3 has 15 residues. The germline gives CDR1 ENHRY, CDR2 SYGVKD. V dropped 4 bases and J dropped 1 base, with 14 bases sitting between them. CDR3 DNA sequence: TGTGCCATCAGTGCACAAAAGGGGGTTTCCTACGAGCAGTACTTC. Translation: CAISAQKGVSYEQYF.

The genes are TRBV5-1 and TRBJ2-2; 9 bases match TRBD2. The germline CDR1 and CDR2 sequences are SGHRS and YFSETQ. This CDR3 is 16 amino acids long. V lost 2 bases to trimming and J lost 1 base; unmatched junction nucleotides: 3. CDR3 amino acids: CASSFSGGKNTGELFF. The DNA for the CDR3 is TGCGCCAGCAGCTTCAGCGGGGGGAAGAACACCGGGGAGCTGTTTTTT.

J is TRBJ1-3 and V is TRBV25-1, with 8 bases that match TRBD1. The germline CDR1 and CDR2 sequences are MGHDK and SYGVNS. CDR3 size: 12 residues. Trimming at V came to 5 bases and at J to 14 bases, leaving 8 bases not matched to a gene. This CDR3 reads CASSTPGTGLYF. The CDR3 DNA is TGTGCCAGCAGTACCCCCGGGACAGGCTTATATTTT. The variable domain in full, with the rest retrieved from reference TRBV25-1 and TRBJ1-3, is EADIYQTPRYLVIGTGKKITLECSQTMGHDKMYWYQQDPGMELHLIHYSYGVNSTEKGDLSSESTVSRIRTEHFPLTLESARPSHTSQYLCASSTPGTGLYFGEGSWLTVV.

The chain links TRBV7-8 to TRBJ1-6; 7 nucleotides line up with TRBD1. In germline, CDR1 is SGHVS, CDR2 FQNEAQ. This CDR3 is 13 amino acids long. The ends lost 5 bases at V and 7 bases at J; junction bases unmatched: 2. CDR3: CASSRDSNSPLHF. The CDR3 nucleotides read TGTGCCAGCAGCCGGGACAGCAATTCACCCCTCCACTTT.

The gene calls are TRBV7-3 and TRBJ2-3; 10 bases map to TRBD2. V gave up 0 bases and J gave up 5 bases; unmatched junction bases: 8. The CDR3 sequence is 17 residues long. From germline, CDR1 is SGHTA and CDR2 FQGTGA. CDR3: CASSLTPSGGTGDTQYF. The DNA of the CDR3 is TGTGCCAGCAGCTTAACCCCTAGCGGGGGCACCGGAGATACGCAGTATTTT.

This rearrangement joins TRBV10-1 to TRBJ2-7; 9 bases fit TRBD1. Trimming at V came to 0 bases and at J to 7 bases, leaving 7 bases not matched to a gene. Germline V gene sequence: CDR1 WNHNN, CDR2 SYGVQD (reference sequence). CDR3 length: 15 residues. The CDR3 here is CASSESGDRVWEQYF. In DNA form, the CDR3 reads TGCGCCAGCAGTGAGTCGGGGGACAGGGTTTGGGAGCAGTACTTC.

The rearrangement uses TRBV5-6 and TRBJ2-7; weak D call: TRBD1 (5 bases). Germline V gene data show CDR1 as SGHDT and CDR2 as YYEEEE. This CDR3 is built from 13 residues. V lost 3 bases to trimming and J lost 3 bases, with 10 bases between them. The CDR3: CASSWIDSYEQYF. In DNA, the CDR3 is TGTGCCAGCAGCTGGATCGACAGCTACGAGCAGTACTTC. Using reference TRBV5-6 and TRBJ2-7 for the parts outside the CDR3, the full variable domain is DAGVTQSPTHLIKTRGQQVTLRCSPKSGHDTVSWYQQALGQGPQFIFQYYEEEERQRGNFPDRFSGHQFPNYSSELNVNALLLGDSALYLCASSWIDSYEQYFGPGTRLTVT.

This chain links TRBV6-1 with TRBJ1-3, with 10 bases aligning to TRBD1. Germline V gene lookup returns CDR1 MNHNS and CDR2 SASEGT. The CDR3 loop spans 16 amino acids. The V segment lost 0 bases and the J segment 7 bases; nucleotides outside the gene matches: 6. The DNA of the CDR3 is TGTGCCAGCAGTGAAGCCTTCGGACAGGGGGAGAACACCATATATTTT. It translates to CASSEAFGQGENTIYF.

This sequence joins TRBV21-1 and TRBJ1-2. TRBV21-1 is given as a pseudogene. CDR3 length equals 16 residues. CDR3 sequence (DNA): TGTGCCAGCAGCAAAGTGGGGGGACGAGGATCCTATGGCTACACCTTC. As protein: CASSKVGGRGSYGYTF.